This T cell receptor (beta chain) was retrieved from a study of T cells in Graves' hyperthyroidism and ophthalmopathy. Amplification of TCR beta CDR3 regions used RNA as the template. The HTBI primer set was used in a first-round RT-PCR of the TCR CDR3. TCRdb itself ran the multiplex PCR reads through MiXCR, one entry per CDR3 protein. This sample has about 130,000 distinct CDR3 sequences, with over 20% found just once. This clonotype originated in a woman between 45 and 65 years old with Graves' hyperthyroidism that later progressed to Graves' ophthalmopathy. The source material was blood.

CDR3 sequence (DNA): TGTGCCAGCAGCTTAACGGGACTAGCCTACAATGAGCAGTTCTTC. The encoded protein is CASSLTGLAYNEQFF. The chain combines TRBV7-9 with TRBJ2-1; 8 nucleotides match TRBD2. This CDR3 has 15 residues. In germline, CDR1 is SEHNR, CDR2 FQNEAQ (reference sequence). The ends lost 2 bases at V and 2 bases at J; junction bases unmatched: 2. The entire variable domain, with the rest obtained from reference TRBV7-9 and TRBJ2-1, is as follows: DTGVSQNPRHKITKRGQNVTFRCDPISEHNRLYWYRQTLGQGPEFLTYFQNEAQLEKSRLLSDRFSAERPKGSFSTLEIQRTEQGDSAMYLCASSLTGLAYNEQFFGPGTRLTVL.